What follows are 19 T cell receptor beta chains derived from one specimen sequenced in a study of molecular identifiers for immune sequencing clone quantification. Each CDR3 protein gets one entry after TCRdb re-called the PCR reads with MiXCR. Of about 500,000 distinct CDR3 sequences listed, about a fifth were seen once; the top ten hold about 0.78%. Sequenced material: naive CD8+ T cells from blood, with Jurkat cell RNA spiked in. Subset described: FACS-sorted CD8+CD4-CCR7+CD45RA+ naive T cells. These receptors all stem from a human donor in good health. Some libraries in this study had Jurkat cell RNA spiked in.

The DNA for the CDR3 is TGTGCCACAGGGGAGGGCCATGAGCAGTTCTTC. Its protein product is CATGEGHEQFF. The chain links TRBV24-1 to TRBJ2-1; the match to TRBD2 covers 7 bases. Germline V gene sequence: CDR1 KGHDR, CDR2 SFDVKD. The V segment lost 10 bases and the J segment 8 bases; nucleotides outside the gene matches: 4. The CDR3 loop spans 11 amino acids.

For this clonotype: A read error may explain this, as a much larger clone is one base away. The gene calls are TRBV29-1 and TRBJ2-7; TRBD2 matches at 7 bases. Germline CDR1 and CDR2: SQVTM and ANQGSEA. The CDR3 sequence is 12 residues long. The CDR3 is CSVEVRDYERYF. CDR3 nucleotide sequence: TGCAGCGTTGAAGTTCGGGACTACGAGCGGTACTTC.

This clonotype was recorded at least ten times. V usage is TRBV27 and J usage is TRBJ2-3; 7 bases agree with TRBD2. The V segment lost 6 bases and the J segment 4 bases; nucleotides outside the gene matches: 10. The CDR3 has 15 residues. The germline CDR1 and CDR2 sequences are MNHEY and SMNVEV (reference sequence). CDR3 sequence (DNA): TGTGCCAGCAGCCCCAGCGGGAAAAAAGCAGATACGCAGTATTTT. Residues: CASSPSGKKADTQYF.

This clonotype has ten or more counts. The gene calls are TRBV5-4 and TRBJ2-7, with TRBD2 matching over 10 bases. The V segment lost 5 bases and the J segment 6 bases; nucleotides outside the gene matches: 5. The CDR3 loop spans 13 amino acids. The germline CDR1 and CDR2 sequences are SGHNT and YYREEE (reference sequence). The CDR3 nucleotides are TGTGCCAGCAGACAGTTAGCGGGAGGCGAGCAGTACTTC. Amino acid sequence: CASRQLAGGEQYF.

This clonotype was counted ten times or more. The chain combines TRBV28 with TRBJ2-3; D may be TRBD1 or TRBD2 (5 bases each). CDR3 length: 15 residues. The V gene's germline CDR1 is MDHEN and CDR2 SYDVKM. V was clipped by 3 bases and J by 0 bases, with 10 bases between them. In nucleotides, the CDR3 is TGTGCCAGCAGTTTCTCGGGGCTTAGCACAGATACGCAGTATTTT. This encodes CASSFSGLSTDTQYF.

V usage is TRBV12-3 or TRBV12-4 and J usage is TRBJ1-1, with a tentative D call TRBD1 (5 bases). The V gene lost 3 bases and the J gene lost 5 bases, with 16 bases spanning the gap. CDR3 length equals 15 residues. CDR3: CASSFSWGAITEAFF. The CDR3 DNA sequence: TGTGCCAGCAGTTTCTCGTGGGGCGCGATTACTGAAGCTTTCTTT.

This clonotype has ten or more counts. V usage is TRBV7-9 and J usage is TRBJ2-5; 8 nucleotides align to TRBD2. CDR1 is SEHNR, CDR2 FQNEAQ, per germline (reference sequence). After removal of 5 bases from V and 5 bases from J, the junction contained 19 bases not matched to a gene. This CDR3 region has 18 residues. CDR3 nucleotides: TGTGCCAGCAGCCCCGAGCCCCCCGGGAGGGCCTTTTTGGAGACCCAGTACTTC. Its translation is CASSPEPPGRAFLETQYF.

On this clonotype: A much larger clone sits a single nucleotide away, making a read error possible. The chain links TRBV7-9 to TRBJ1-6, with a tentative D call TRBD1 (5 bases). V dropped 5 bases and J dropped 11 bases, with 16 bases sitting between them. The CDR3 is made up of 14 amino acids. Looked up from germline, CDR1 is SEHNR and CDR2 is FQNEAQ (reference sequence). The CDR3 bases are TGTGCCAGCAGCGTCCGGGACCGAAATCCACCCCTCCACTTT. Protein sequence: CASSVRDRNPPLHF.

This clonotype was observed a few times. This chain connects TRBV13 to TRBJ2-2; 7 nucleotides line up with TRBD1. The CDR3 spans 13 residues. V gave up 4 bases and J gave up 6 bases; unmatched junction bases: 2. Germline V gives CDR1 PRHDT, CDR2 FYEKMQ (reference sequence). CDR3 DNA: TGTGCCAGCAGCTCCACAGGGGCCGGGGAGCTGTTTTTT. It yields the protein CASSSTGAGELFF.

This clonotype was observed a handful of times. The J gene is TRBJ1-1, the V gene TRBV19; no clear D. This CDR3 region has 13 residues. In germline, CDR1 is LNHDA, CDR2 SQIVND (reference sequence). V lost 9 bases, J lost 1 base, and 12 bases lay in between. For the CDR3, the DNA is TGTGCCAGCGGACTTACAGCGAACACTGAAGCTTTCTTT. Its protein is CASGLTANTEAFF.

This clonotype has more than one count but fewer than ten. Here the CDR3 reads CAWSVGSWTGQGYEQYF. In DNA form, the CDR3 reads TGTGCCTGGAGTGTCGGATCTTGGACAGGGCAGGGCTACGAGCAGTACTTC. The genes are TRBV30 and TRBJ2-7, with 8 bases fitting TRBD1. V shed 0 bases and J 3 bases; nucleotides not matched to a gene: 13. The germline V gene encodes CDR1 GTSNPN and CDR2 SVGIG (reference sequence). The CDR3 is made up of 17 amino acids.

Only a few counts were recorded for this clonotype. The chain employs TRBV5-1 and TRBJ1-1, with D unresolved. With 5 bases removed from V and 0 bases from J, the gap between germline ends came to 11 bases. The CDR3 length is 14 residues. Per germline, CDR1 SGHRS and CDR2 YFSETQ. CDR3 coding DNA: TGCGCCAGCAGTTCAGCAAACCTGAACACTGAAGCTTTCTTT. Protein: CASSSANLNTEAFF.

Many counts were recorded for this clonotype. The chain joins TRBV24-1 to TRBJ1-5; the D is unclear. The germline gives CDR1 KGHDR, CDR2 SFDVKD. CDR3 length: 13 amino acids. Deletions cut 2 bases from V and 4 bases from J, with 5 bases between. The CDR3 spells CATSDSANQPQHF. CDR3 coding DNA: TGTGCCACCAGTGATTCGGCGAATCAGCCCCAGCATTTT.

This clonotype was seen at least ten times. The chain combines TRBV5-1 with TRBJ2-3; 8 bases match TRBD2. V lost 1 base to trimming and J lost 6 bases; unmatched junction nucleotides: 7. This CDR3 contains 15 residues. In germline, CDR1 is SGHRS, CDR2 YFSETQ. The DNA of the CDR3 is TGCGCCAGCAGCTTGTCTAGTGCGGGAGGTGATACGCAGTATTTT. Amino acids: CASSLSSAGGDTQYF.

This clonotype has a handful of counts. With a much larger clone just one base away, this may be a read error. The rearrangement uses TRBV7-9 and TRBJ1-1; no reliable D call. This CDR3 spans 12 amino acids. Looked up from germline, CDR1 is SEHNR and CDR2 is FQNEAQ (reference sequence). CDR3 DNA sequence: TGTGCCAGCGGCTTTTCTTTAACTGAAGCTTTCTTT. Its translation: CASGFSLTEAFF.

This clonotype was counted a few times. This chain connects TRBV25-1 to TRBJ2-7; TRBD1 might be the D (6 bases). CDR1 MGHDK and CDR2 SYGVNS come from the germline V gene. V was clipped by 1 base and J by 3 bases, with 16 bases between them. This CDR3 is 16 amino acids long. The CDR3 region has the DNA TGTGCCAGCAGTGAATCGGGCACAGGGAAAAACTACGAGCAGTACTTC. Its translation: CASSESGTGKNYEQYF.

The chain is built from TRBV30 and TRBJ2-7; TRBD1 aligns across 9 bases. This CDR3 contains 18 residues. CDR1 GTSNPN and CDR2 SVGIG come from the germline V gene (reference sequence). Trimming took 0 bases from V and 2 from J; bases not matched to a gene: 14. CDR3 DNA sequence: TGTGCCTGGAGTGTAAGCCCCGGACAGGGGATTAAAACCTACGAGCAGTACTTC. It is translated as CAWSVSPGQGIKTYEQYF.

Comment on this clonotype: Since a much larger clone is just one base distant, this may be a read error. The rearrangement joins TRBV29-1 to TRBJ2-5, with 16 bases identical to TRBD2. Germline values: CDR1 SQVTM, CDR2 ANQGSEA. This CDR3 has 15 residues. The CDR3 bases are TGCAGCGGAAGGGGACTAGCGGGAGGGGGTGAGACCCGGTACTTC. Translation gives CSGRGLAGGGETRYF.

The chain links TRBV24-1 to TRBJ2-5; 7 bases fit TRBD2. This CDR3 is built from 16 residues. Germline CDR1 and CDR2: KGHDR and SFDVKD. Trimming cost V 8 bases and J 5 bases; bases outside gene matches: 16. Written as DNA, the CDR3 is TGTGCCACCACCCGGGGACTATCCTCAACCGCGGAGACCCAGTACTTC. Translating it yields CATTRGLSSTAETQYF.